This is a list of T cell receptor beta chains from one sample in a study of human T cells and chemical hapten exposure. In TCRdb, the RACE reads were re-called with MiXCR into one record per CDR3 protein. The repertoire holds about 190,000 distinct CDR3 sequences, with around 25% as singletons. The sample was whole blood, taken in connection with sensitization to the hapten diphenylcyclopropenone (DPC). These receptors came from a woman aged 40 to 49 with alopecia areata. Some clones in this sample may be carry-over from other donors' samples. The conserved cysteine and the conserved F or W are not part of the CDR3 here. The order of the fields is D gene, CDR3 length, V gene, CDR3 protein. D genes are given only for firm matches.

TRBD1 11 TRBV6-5 ASSYDDRGGYT
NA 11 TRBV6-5 ASSYSGPGEAF
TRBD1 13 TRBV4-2 ASSQNGQATDTQY
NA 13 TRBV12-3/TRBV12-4 ASALSAASGNTIY
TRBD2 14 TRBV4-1 ASSQVLAGGHNEQF
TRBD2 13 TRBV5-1 ASSFQLGGTGELF
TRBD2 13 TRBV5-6 ASSFGTSGYNEQF
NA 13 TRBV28 ASSYGTVLGEKLF
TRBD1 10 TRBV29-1 SVAQGANEQF
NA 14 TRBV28 ASSLMPRFGNQPQH
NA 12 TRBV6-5 ASRAGVGTDTQY
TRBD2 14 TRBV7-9 ASSLGWASGEETQY
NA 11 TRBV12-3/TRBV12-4 ASSSDYFDTQY
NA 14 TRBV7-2 ASSPNSRAGGTEAF
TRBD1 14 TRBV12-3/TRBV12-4 ASSLGGTTGFQPQH
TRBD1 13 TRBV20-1 SARVPRGQTDTQY
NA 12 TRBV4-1 ASSLEGRGETQY
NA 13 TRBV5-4 ASSFKGMGNSPLH
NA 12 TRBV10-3 ATGDVSGNQPQH
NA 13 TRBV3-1 ASSHSGPSTDTQY
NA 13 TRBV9 ASSHRGGLDTEAF
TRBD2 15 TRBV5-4 ASSPGLAGGPEETQY
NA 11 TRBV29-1 SVEVFGGDEQF
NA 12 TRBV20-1 SARDYIRGGEQY
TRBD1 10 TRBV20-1 SPGQGRYEQY
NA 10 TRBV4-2 ASSQDFVEAF
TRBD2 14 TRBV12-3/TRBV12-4 ATSRRENRATGELF
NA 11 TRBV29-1 SATYHREGKLF
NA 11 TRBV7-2 ASTLGRTYEQY
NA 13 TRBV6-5 ASSYSGDPNSPLH
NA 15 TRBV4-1 ASSQAEGLTGANVLT
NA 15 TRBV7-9 AGSPGDSPPPYETQY
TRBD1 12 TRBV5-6 ASSYGQGRYEQY
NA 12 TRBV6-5 ASRRGVANYGYT
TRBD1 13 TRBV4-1 ASSQLTGTNSPLH
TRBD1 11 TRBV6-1 ASSADRALEQY
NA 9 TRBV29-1 SVLAQGEQF
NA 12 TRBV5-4 ASSFQGPLDTQY
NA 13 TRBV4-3 ASSQDPVSTDTQY
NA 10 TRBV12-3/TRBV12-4 ASSATGETQY
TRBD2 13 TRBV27 ASKREGRNTGELF
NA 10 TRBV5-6 ASSFETYEQY
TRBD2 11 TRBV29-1 SVSGSGGETQY
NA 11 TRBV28 ASSPQGPETQY
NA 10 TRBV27 ASRDGTRSYT
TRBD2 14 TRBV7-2 ASSLGTSGRSDTQY